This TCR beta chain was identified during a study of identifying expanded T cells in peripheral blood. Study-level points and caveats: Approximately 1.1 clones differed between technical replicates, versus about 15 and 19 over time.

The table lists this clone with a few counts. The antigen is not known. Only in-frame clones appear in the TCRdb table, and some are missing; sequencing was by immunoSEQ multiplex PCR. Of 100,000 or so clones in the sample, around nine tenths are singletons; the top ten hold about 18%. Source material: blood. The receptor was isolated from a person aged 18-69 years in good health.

CDR3 DNA sequence: TGTGCCAGCAGCGAATTCCACCCAGGACCCTACGAGCAGTACTTC. This encodes CASSEFHPGPYEQYF. The chain uses TRBV16 and TRBJ2-7; no clear D gene. The CDR3 sequence is 15 residues long. Per the germline V gene, CDR1 is KGHSY and CDR2 is FQNENV. V was clipped by 5 bases and J by 2 bases, with 16 bases between them.